The subject of this entry is one T cell receptor beta chain. The sample comes from a study of blood T cell repertoires in COVID-19. Overall study context: The United States, Italy and Spain were the sources of the acute and convalescent COVID-19 samples.

Germline V gives CDR1 SGHAT, CDR2 FQNNGV. Trimming removed 5 bases at V and 3 bases at J, with 10 bases between. The CDR3 totals 13 residues. Libraries were prepared by immunoSEQ multiplex PCR; TCRdb keeps only in-frame clonotypes and omits some of them. The table has roughly 100,000 clones, 75% to 95% seen once; the top ten hold about 3.9%. Specimen: peripheral blood. This TCR was recovered from a man aged 18 to 29 with acute or convalescent COVID-19. This rearrangement joins TRBV11-2 to TRBJ2-5; D is possibly TRBD1 (6 bases). The CDR3 spells CASSQAGEETQYF. CDR3 coding DNA: TGTGCCAGCAGCCAAGCAGGGGAAGAGACCCAGTACTTC.